One sample yielded the 19 T cell receptor beta chains listed below, sequenced in a study of glioma-infiltrating T cells after dendritic cell vaccination. Time point denoted: after dendritic cell vaccination, including at tumor progression/relapse. Measured with immunoSEQ multiplex PCR; TCRdb has only the in-frame clones, and not every one. The data hold 100,000 or so clones, with 90% observed a single time. Source: blood, taken after dendritic cell vaccination. Receptor source: a human donor with glioblastoma.

The rearrangement joins TRBV10-3 to TRBJ2-7; 14 positions match TRBD2. The V and J ends lost 3 bases and 2 bases, in that order; junction bases with no gene match: 9. The CDR3 runs 18 residues. Per the germline V gene, CDR1 is ENHRY and CDR2 is SYGVKD. The CDR3 protein is CAISDRFGTSGSPYEQYF. For the CDR3, the DNA is TGTGCCATCAGTGATAGGTTCGGGACTAGCGGGAGCCCCTACGAGCAGTACTTC.

As regards this clone: This specimen includes other DNA sequences encoding the same CDR3. V and J are TRBV19 and TRBJ1-4, with 8 bases matching TRBD1. The V segment lost 5 bases and the J segment 8 bases; nucleotides outside the gene matches: 7. Germline values: CDR1 LNHDA, CDR2 SQIVND (reference sequence). This CDR3 is built from 14 residues. CDR3 nucleotide sequence: TGTGCCAGTAGTGAAGGACAGGGAGTCGAAAAACTGTTTTTT. Translated: CASSEGQGVEKLFF.

The chain combines TRBV30 with TRBJ2-3; 13 bases agree with TRBD2. V lost 1 base to trimming and J lost 4 bases; unmatched junction nucleotides: 2. This CDR3 comprises 15 residues. Germline values: CDR1 GTSNPN, CDR2 SVGIG (reference sequence). The CDR3 protein is CAWSGTSGSSDTQYF. The DNA for the CDR3 is TGTGCCTGGAGTGGGACTAGCGGGAGTTCAGATACGCAGTATTTT.

The chain combines TRBV30 with TRBJ2-7; the D gene is possibly TRBD2 (6 bases). V was cut by 2 bases and J by 1 base, with 15 bases left in between. Per germline, CDR1 GTSNPN and CDR2 SVGIG (reference sequence). The CDR3 runs to 15 residues. This CDR3 reads CAWSPGGAGSYEQYF. DNA of the CDR3: TGTGCCTGGAGTCCGGGCGGGGCGGGGTCCTACGAGCAGTACTTC.

V gene TRBV6-1 combines with J gene TRBJ1-5; 7 bases fit TRBD1. The V segment lost 4 bases and the J segment 3 bases; nucleotides outside the gene matches: 12. The CDR3 contains 17 residues. Germline V gives CDR1 MNHNS, CDR2 SASEGT. The CDR3 spells CASSAGGGGAYNQPQHF. CDR3 DNA sequence: TGTGCCAGCAGTGCCGGAGGAGGGGGCGCTTACAATCAGCCCCAGCATTTT.

This clone was counted once. The chain couples TRBV5-1 to TRBJ1-2; TRBD1 aligns across 9 bases. CDR3 length equals 14 residues. In germline, CDR1 is SGHRS, CDR2 YFSETQ. Trimming removed 5 bases from V and 6 bases from J; junction bases left unmatched: 8. CDR3 loop: CASSSMGQGNGYTF. CDR3 coding DNA: TGCGCCAGCAGTTCGATGGGACAGGGAAATGGCTACACCTTC.

This clone was picked up one time. The DNA for the CDR3 is TGCGCCAGCAGCTTGGGTCGGACTTCGTACAATGAGCAGTTCTTC. It translates to CASSLGRTSYNEQFF. V is TRBV5-1 and J is TRBJ2-1; D may be TRBD2 (5 bases). CDR1 is SGHRS, CDR2 YFSETQ, per germline. This CDR3 spans 15 amino acids. The ends were cut back, 0 bases at V and 4 bases at J, with 11 bases in the middle.

This chain uses TRBV5-1 with TRBJ2-2; D might be TRBD2 (6 bases). V lost 5 bases and J lost 6, with 20 bases in between. Germline loops: CDR1 SGHRS, CDR2 YFSETQ. The CDR3 contains 16 residues. The CDR3 region has the DNA TGCGCCAGCAGGGATCTGAAGCACGGGAGTGCCGGGGAGCTGTTTTTT. This sequence encodes CASRDLKHGSAGELFF.

This chain uses TRBV27 with TRBJ1-1, with D tentatively TRBD1 (5 bases). Germline assignment: CDR1 MNHEY and CDR2 SMNVEV (reference sequence). The CDR3 is 13 residues long. Deletions cut 5 bases from V and 0 bases from J, with 7 bases between. The CDR3 nucleotides read TGTGCCAGCAGTGTGACAGTGAACACTGAAGCTTTCTTT. Protein: CASSVTVNTEAFF.

As regards this clone: This CDR3 is also generated by other DNA sequences in the sample. The V and J genes are TRBV6-1 and TRBJ2-2; TRBD1 might be the D (7 bases). CDR1 is MNHNS, CDR2 SASEGT, per germline. The ends were cut back, 7 bases at V and 8 bases at J, with 17 bases in the middle. The CDR3 totals 14 residues. As DNA, the CDR3 is TGTGCCAGCATCGCAGGGGGGAGAGTTGGGGAGCTGTTTTTT. Amino acid sequence: CASIAGGRVGELFF.

The chain is built from TRBV6-6 and TRBJ2-7; D might be TRBD1 (6 bases). Deletions cut 6 bases from V and 3 bases from J, with 12 bases between. The CDR3 extends over 13 amino acids. Germline V gene lookup returns CDR1 MNHNY and CDR2 SVGAGI (reference sequence). CDR3 in amino acids: CASSPGQIYEQYF. The CDR3 nucleotides read TGTGCCAGCAGCCCTGGACAGATCTACGAGCAGTACTTC.

The chain couples TRBV18 to TRBJ2-2; TRBD1 is a possible D gene (6 bases). CDR3 size: 16 residues. V lost 1 base and J 4 bases, leaving 13 bases between the germline ends. From germline, CDR1 is KGHSH and CDR2 LQKENI. CDR3 region: CASSPLTGRGTGELFF. CDR3 DNA sequence: TGTGCCAGCTCACCACTAACAGGGAGAGGCACCGGGGAGCTGTTTTTT. Supplemented by reference TRBV18 and TRBJ2-2, the full variable domain reads NAGVMQNPRHLVRRRGQEARLRCSPMKGHSHVYWYRQLPEEGLKFMVYLQKENIIDESGMPKERFSAEFPKEGPSILRIQQVVRGDSAAYFCASSPLTGRGTGELFFGEGSRLTVL.

The chain links TRBV7-8 to TRBJ2-2; 8 bases are a match to TRBD2. CDR1 is SGHVS and CDR2 is FQNEAQ in the germline V gene. The CDR3 has 15 amino acids. J lost 5 bases, V lost 5 bases, and 7 bases had no gene match. The CDR3 DNA sequence: TGTGCCAGCAGCCTTAGCGGGATCTCAACCGGGGAGCTGTTTTTT. Encoded protein: CASSLSGISTGELFF.

Here the CDR3 reads CAISDSRGIYEQYF. The CDR3, as DNA: TGTGCCATCAGTGATTCTCGGGGGATCTACGAGCAGTACTTC. J is TRBJ2-7 and V is TRBV10-3, with D possibly being TRBD2 (6 bases). The CDR3 is 14 residues long. Germline assignment: CDR1 ENHRY and CDR2 SYGVKD. V gave up 3 bases and J gave up 3 bases, with 12 bases separating them.

J is TRBJ2-3 and V is TRBV2; 10 bases fit TRBD2. This CDR3 has 15 amino acids. With 7 bases clipped from V and 0 bases from J, the junction kept 4 bases outside the gene matches. CDR1 and CDR2 (germline): SNHLY, FYNNEI. The CDR3 DNA reads TGTGCCAGCAATAGCGGGGGGCAAAGCACAGATACGCAGTATTTT. Amino acids: CASNSGGQSTDTQYF.

The rearrangement uses TRBV18 and TRBJ1-5, with TRBD1 matching 9 bases. From germline, CDR1 is KGHSH and CDR2 LQKENI. The CDR3 contains 18 residues. With V trimmed by 3 bases and J by 6 bases, 15 bases remained unmatched. CDR3 bases: TGTGCCAGCTCACCGACGGGACAGGGAGAGGGGCAAGGTCAGCCCCAGCATTTT. Translation: CASSPTGQGEGQGQPQHF.

The J gene is TRBJ2-1, the V gene TRBV9; D possibly corresponds to TRBD1 (6 bases). This CDR3 is 15 amino acids long. CDR1 is SGDLS and CDR2 is YYNGEE in the germline V gene. V gave up 0 bases and J gave up 4 bases, with 11 bases separating them. The CDR3 nucleotides are TGTGCCAGCAGCGTAGACCCGACAGGATACAATGAGCAGTTCTTC. It is translated as CASSVDPTGYNEQFF.

The V and J genes are TRBV18 and TRBJ1-5; 9 bases match TRBD1. The CDR3 loop spans 19 amino acids. Germline V CDR1 and CDR2: KGHSH, LQKENI. V gave up 4 bases and J gave up 0 bases; unmatched junction bases: 13. The CDR3 sequence is CASSRVGLGTGNSNQPQHF. As DNA, the CDR3 is TGTGCCAGCTCACGTGTCGGTTTAGGGACAGGGAATAGCAATCAGCCCCAGCATTTT.

V and J are TRBV11-3 and TRBJ2-7; TRBD2 aligns across 7 bases. Germline CDR1 reads SGHNT; CDR2 reads YENEEA. This CDR3 has 14 residues. Trimming cost V 5 bases and J 5 bases; bases outside gene matches: 9. This chain's CDR3 is CASSIGAGVHEQYF. In DNA, the CDR3 is TGTGCCAGCAGCATCGGGGCGGGAGTGCACGAGCAGTACTTC.